The clone carrying this T cell receptor beta chain turned up a few times. The antigen is not known. This CDR3 has 17 residues. The V gene's germline CDR1 is SQVTM and CDR2 ANQGSEA. Trimming left V 0 bases short and J 2 bases short, with 18 bases between. This specimen comes from a study of response to subunit inactivated influenza vaccine. TCRdb reanalysed the RT-PCR reads using MiXCR and keeps one entry per CDR3 protein. The sample gives under 500,000 distinct CDR3 sequences, about a tenth of which show up once; more than 10% is in the top ten. Overall study results and limits: Few additional T cells are recruited per seasonal influenza vaccination, authors suggested.

Sequenced material: PBMCs from blood, taken roughly 45 days after vaccination. V is TRBV29-1 and J is TRBJ2-3, with D possibly being TRBD2 (6 bases). This receptor was obtained from a man between 45 and 60 years old who received an inactivated influenza vaccine. CDR3 sequence (DNA): TGCAGCGTTGAAGATCTCTGGGGGGATTCCAACACAGATACGCAGTATTTT. Translation: CSVEDLWGDSNTDTQYF.